This is a list of T cell receptor beta chains from one sample in a study of T-cell memory formation after mild COVID-19. TCRdb reprocessed the 5' RACE reads via MiXCR and lists one record per CDR3 protein. Of about 160,000 distinct CDR3 sequences listed, around a third were seen once; the top ten hold around 12%. The sequencing sample was made of PBMCs or a T cell subset sorted from them (not recorded which). Receptors originate from an adult woman who had mild COVID-19 (a few samples of this study predate the infection). Cell type and time point are not known. Each CDR3 is given with its conserved first and last residue. The D gene is left open where the match is weak. The listing skips clone size in some rows; elsewhere it reads once, few, many or a size class.

>TRBV9|TRBD2|few|TRBJ2-1
TGTGCCAGCAGCGTACGGGGGGGCCCGAACAATGAGCAGTTCTTC
CASSVRGGPNNEQFF
>TRBV6-5|TRBD1|few|TRBJ2-5
TGTGCCAGCAGACCCGGGACAGGGAGTTTAGAGACCCAGTACTTC
CASRPGTGSLETQYF
>TRBV7-9|.|.|TRBJ2-1
TGTGCCAGCAGCTCTCTCCGGGACTCGCGGCCCCGGGGAGGTGGGCAGTTCTTC
CASSSLRDSRPRGGGQFF
>TRBV5-4|.|.|TRBJ1-4
TGTGCCAGCAGCCCGGACGGGGGGGATGAAAAACTGTTTTTT
CASSPDGGDEKLFF
>TRBV18|TRBD1|.|TRBJ2-7
TGTGCCAGCTCACTAACCGGGACAGGGAACTACGAGCAGTACTTC
CASSLTGTGNYEQYF
>TRBV12-3/TRBV12-4|.|few|TRBJ1-6
TGTGCCAGCAGACTGACGACGCATTATAATTCACCCCTCCACTTT
CASRLTTHYNSPLHF
>TRBV5-1|TRBD1|.|TRBJ2-2
TGCGCCAGCAGCTGGACCGGGACAGGGGGCTCCGGGGAGCTGTTTTTT
CASSWTGTGGSGELFF
>TRBV6-2/TRBV6-3|.|few|TRBJ2-1
TGTGCCAGCAGTAGGGCGGAAACCATGGAGCAGTTCTTC
CASSRAETMEQFF
>TRBV6-4|.|.|TRBJ1-6
TGTGCCAGCAGTGACTCAATCTTGAGAGATTCACCCCTCCACTTT
CASSDSILRDSPLHF
>TRBV12-3/TRBV12-4|.|.|TRBJ1-5
TGTGCCAGCAGTTTGGGGCCTCATCAGCCCCAGCATTTT
CASSLGPHQPQHF
>TRBV9|.|few|TRBJ2-4
TGTGCCAGCAGCGTAGAAGGGGGATCGAACATTCAGTACTTC
CASSVEGGSNIQYF